This T cell receptor beta chain was captured in a study of shared clonotypes between healthy human individuals. The data were produced by immunoSEQ multiplex PCR, yet TCRdb's version contains in-frame clones alone and is incomplete. The sample consists of millions of clones, 85% to 95% of them appearing once. Broader study findings: An expected dependence of interdonor clonotype sharing on sequencing depth was noted. Generation probabilities were higher for clonotypes shared across all four sorted-subset donors than for unshared ones. Blood was the sole source, and tissue repertoires probably differ.

V shed 5 bases, J shed 8 bases, and the junction held 14 bases outside the gene matches. The germline gives CDR1 MDHEN, CDR2 SYDVKM. The CDR3 is made up of 17 amino acids. Turning to this clone: The antigen remains unidentified.

The sequence was obtained from a man aged 18 to 35 in good health. Some clones in this sample may be carry-over from other donors' samples. The chain is built from TRBV28 and TRBJ2-1, with 11 bases that match TRBD2. The source material was naive CD4+ T cells from PBMCs. The sample's subset: CD45RA+ positively selected. CDR3 nucleotide sequence: TGTGCCAGCAGTCCTCCTAGCGGGAGGCTCGTTGGGGATGAGCAGTTCTTC. Translation: CASSPPSGRLVGDEQFF.